This TCR beta chain was captured by sequencing in a study of radiotherapy plus CTLA-4 blockade in lung cancer. Notes on the study in general: After treatment with radiotherapy plus ipilimumab, TCR clones that came from the tumor expanded in blood.

The study gave focal radiation plus ipilimumab CTLA-4 blockade to patients with chemo-refractory metastatic non-small-cell lung cancer. In regard to this clone: Its target is not known.

The method was immunoSEQ multiplex PCR; TCRdb's version includes in-frame clones alone and lacks a portion of them. The sample has fewer than 85,000 clones, roughly 86% seen once. V lost 3 bases, J lost 6 bases, and 18 bases lay in between. CDR3 size: 16 residues. Germline CDR1 MDHEN, CDR2 SYDVKM. The sample in question was peripheral blood, obtained from a patient treated with radiotherapy plus ipilimumab. The chain has TRBV28 and TRBJ1-5; tentatively, D is TRBD1 (5 bases). The receptor comes from a human donor with non-small cell lung cancer who had stable disease on radiotherapy plus ipilimumab. The CDR3: CASSFSGPGGSQPQHF. Written as DNA, the CDR3 is TGTGCCAGCAGTTTCTCGGGACCGGGCGGAAGTCAGCCCCAGCATTTT.